What follows are 9 T cell receptor beta chains derived from one specimen sequenced in a study of blood T cell repertoires in COVID-19. Sequencing used immunoSEQ multiplex PCR; TCRdb keeps in-frame clones, though not all of them. The table records roughly 200,000 clones, around 87% of them present only once. Sequenced input: peripheral blood. Receptor source: a man in his 60s who had recovered from COVID-19.

V and J are TRBV5-6 and TRBJ1-5; tentatively, D is TRBD1 (6 bases). Trimming stripped 4 bases from V and 3 bases from J, with 17 bases between. Germline CDR1 is SGHDT and CDR2 is YYEEEE. The CDR3 extends over 16 amino acids. The CDR3 sequence is CASSRLTGNDNQPQHF. DNA for the CDR3: TGTGCCAGCAGCCGTCTCACAGGGAACGACAATCAGCCCCAGCATTTT.

CDR3 DNA: TGTGCCAGCAGCTTGGCGGGGAGGAACTCACCCCTCCACTTT. Translated: CASSLAGRNSPLHF. The chain has TRBV7-9 and TRBJ1-6, with D unclear. V shed 3 bases and J shed 10 bases, with 13 bases lying between them. The CDR3 length is 14 residues. Per germline, CDR1 SEHNR and CDR2 FQNEAQ (reference sequence).

V usage is TRBV5-1 and J usage is TRBJ1-5, with D unresolved. The germline CDR1 and CDR2 sequences are SGHRS and YFSETQ. This CDR3 is built from 15 residues. V was cut by 0 bases and J by 4 bases, with 11 bases left in between. CDR3 residues: CASSLVGEGNQPQHF. CDR3 in DNA: TGCGCCAGCAGCTTGGTTGGAGAAGGAAATCAGCCCCAGCATTTT.

CDR3 DNA: TGTGCCAGCAGTTCGACAGGGGTTTACGAGCAGTACTTC. This gives the protein CASSSTGVYEQYF. J is TRBJ2-7 and V is TRBV27; 8 bases agree with TRBD1. J was trimmed by 4 bases and V by 4 bases; bases with no gene match: 3. The germline V gene encodes CDR1 MNHEY and CDR2 SMNVEV (reference sequence). This CDR3 region has 13 residues.

The genes are TRBV5-4 and TRBJ2-1; a weak D match, TRBD2 (5 bases). CDR1 is SGHNT, CDR2 YYREEE, per germline (reference sequence). With 3 bases removed from V and 10 bases from J, the gap between germline ends came to 14 bases. The CDR3 is made up of 13 amino acids. CDR3 sequence: CASSWTSRHEQFF. The CDR3 DNA is TGTGCCAGCAGCTGGACTTCCCGCCACGAGCAGTTCTTC.

The chain uses TRBV3-1 (or the pseudogene TRBV3-2) and TRBJ2-1; D is possibly TRBD1 (5 bases). V lost 8 bases, J lost 0 bases, and 11 bases lay in between. The CDR3 contains 14 residues. CDR1 LGHDT and CDR2 YNNKEL come from the germline V gene (reference sequence). As DNA, the CDR3 is TGTGCCAGCGGCAGACAGAGCTCCTACAATGAGCAGTTCTTC. Encoded protein: CASGRQSSYNEQFF.

The chain has TRBV29-1 and TRBJ1-1, with 10 bases identical to TRBD1. J was trimmed by 7 bases and V by 0 bases; bases with no gene match: 8. This CDR3 is built from 15 residues. The germline V gene encodes CDR1 SQVTM and CDR2 ANQGSEA. In nucleotides, the CDR3 is TGCAGCGTTGAAGAGACGGGGACAGGGGCGAGTGAAGCTTTCTTT. This gives the protein CSVEETGTGASEAFF.

The chain couples TRBV7-9 to TRBJ2-5; a weak D match, TRBD2 (6 bases). The CDR3 spans 15 residues. V was pared by 2 bases and J by 5 bases, with 15 bases between. Germline V CDR1 and CDR2: SEHNR, FQNEAQ (reference sequence). The chain's CDR3 is CASSLFQGAGETQYF. CDR3 nucleotides: TGTGCCAGCAGCTTATTTCAGGGCGCGGGGGAGACCCAGTACTTC.

The gene calls are TRBV11-3 and TRBJ2-5; D unresolved. This CDR3 has 15 residues. V shed 5 bases and J shed 1 base, with 14 bases lying between them. CDR1 and CDR2 from the germline V gene are SGHNT and YENEEA. The DNA for the CDR3 is TGTGCCAGCAGCCCCGCCGGTGGGCCCCAAGAGACCCAGTACTTC. Encoded protein: CASSPAGGPQETQYF.